This T cell receptor (beta chain) was identified in a study of CD8 T cells in Susac syndrome (dated by TCRdb to the late 2010s). For the study in its entirety: The study used repertoire sequencing to test whether antigen drove CD8+ T cell activation and differentiation in Susac syndrome.

Peripheral blood CD8+ and CD4+ T cells from healthy donors, Susac syndrome patients and multiple sclerosis patients were profiled by high-throughput TCR beta sequencing. Healthy donors were age- and sex-matched controls. Bulk CD8+ and CD4+ T cells were purified magnetically by negative isolation, whereas CD8+ TEMRA cells were enriched by FACS. Blood was drawn into EDTA tubes, processed within 24 hours, and PBMCs were isolated by density gradient centrifugation. PBMCs destined for TCR sequencing were cryopreserved in liquid nitrogen and later thawed in a 37 °C water bath. A purity of at least 90% was achieved for sorted or isolated CD4+, CD8+ and CD8+ TEMRA cells. CDR1 and CDR2, per the germline V gene (reference sequence), are LGHDT and YNNKEL. The CDR3 goes from the cysteine to the phenylalanine over 13 residues. This entry keeps only the CDR3 DNA: 39 bases, framed from base 1. Trimming at the junction amounts to 3 bases on V and 1 base on J, and the germline ends lie 6 bases apart.

RNA was extracted with the RNeasy kit and about 0.5 to 1 ug was reverse transcribed using random hexamers. The immunoSEQ multiplex PCR assay, which covers 54 Vbeta and 13 Jbeta segments, was used to amplify TCR beta CDR3 regions. PCR amplification bias was corrected by using a synthetic template baseline for primer optimization and computational correction. Concerning the study's data processing: Reads were annotated to V, D and J genes per IMGT and analyzed with immunoSEQ Analyzer, keeping only productive sequences. Clonality was calculated as one minus the Shannon entropy normalized by log2 of the number of productive unique sequences. For each patient and control, public and private clones were evaluated within the 100 most prevalent clones. A clone was defined as Susac-specific if it was absent from the healthy and MS cohorts, from roughly 1,000 published viral clones and from other ImmuneACCESS disease sequences. TCRdb's own reprocessing of the public reads used fastp at Q25 and MiXCR and kept productive beta chains. Each CDR3 protein gets just one entry, which takes the most common genes and DNA from the rows behind it. Here the V and J calls rest on TCRdb's processing, not on the authors' analysis. Recorded for this sample are about 200,000 distinct CDR3 sequences; roughly 95% of them occurred a single time. The top ten clonotypes cover 0.1% of the sample.

Overall results and qualifications from the work: The TCR sequencing and HLA analysis was acknowledged to have included a relatively small number of individuals.

Concerning this clonotype itself: Its antigen is currently not known. No base quality information exists; no much larger clone differs at one position.

The V and J genes are TRBV3-1 and TRBJ1-1, with no confident D gene call. Material for sequencing was CD4+ T cells from PBMCs. The TCR was taken from a human donor in good health. The nucleotide sequence is given as TGTGCCAGCAGCCACGACACGAACACTGAAGCTTTCTTT. This is translated as CASSHDTNTEAFF.